This T cell receptor (beta chain) was recorded in a study of blood T cell repertoires in COVID-19. For the study at large: Acute and convalescent COVID-19 specimens originated in the United States, Italy and Spain.

This table comes from immunoSEQ multiplex PCR, and its TCRdb copy is limited to in-frame clones, with some not included. Here the sample spans 70,000 or so clones, 80% to 90% being singletons. Sequenced sample: peripheral blood. The TCR sequence derives from a man aged 50 to 59 with active COVID-19.

In DNA, the CDR3 is TGTGCCAGCAGCTTGGGGGGCGGGAGGCTCCCCGGGGAGCTGTTTTTT. Translated, it gives CASSLGGGRLPGELFF. The chain uses TRBV11-2 and TRBJ2-2, with 8 bases identical to TRBD2. From germline, CDR1 is SGHAT and CDR2 FQNNGV. This CDR3 has 16 residues. V dropped 3 bases and J dropped 6; count of bases not matched to a gene: 9.